The rows below give T cell receptor beta chains drawn from one sample of a study of CD8+ T cells in alopecia areata. Here immunoSEQ multiplex PCR was the method, and the copy in TCRdb shows in-frame clones only, minus some. The sample records about 300,000 clones, roughly 60% being singletons. The sample was CD4+ T cells sorted from blood, taken at week 24, from a patient treated with tofacitinib. The receptors here all came from a human donor with alopecia areata. Each CDR3 is given without its conserved first and last residue.

CDR3aa	v_gene	j_gene
ASCGTQTRTGVLLLPYEQY	TRBV28	TRBJ2-7
AIRETAQQETQY	TRBV10-3	TRBJ2-5
SVRVSYEQY	TRBV29-1	TRBJ2-7
ASSRRTGGRSGANVLT	TRBV4-1	TRBJ2-6
ASSTAQGGGEKLF	TRBV6-6	TRBJ1-4
ASSQDLGGAETQY	TRBV4-3	TRBJ2-5
ATSPDPRAGEQF	TRBV15	TRBJ2-1
ASSQVPGYDYGYT	TRBV4-1	TRBJ1-2
ASRANEKLF	TRBV2	TRBJ1-4
ASTLQGQGAGNTEAF	TRBV5-1	TRBJ1-1
AWTVGYKTNTGELF	TRBV30	TRBJ2-2
ASSEGMTGKRY	TRBV2	TRBJ2-7
ASSRGGNSGANVLT	TRBV11-2	TRBJ2-6
ASSVRAPSYEQY	TRBV9	TRBJ2-7
AWSVGISHGYT	TRBV30	TRBJ1-2
ASSQSKDHNYGYT	TRBV4-1	TRBJ1-2
ASSQDGAGYT	TRBV4-3	TRBJ1-2
ASSLVASSTDTQY	TRBV5-6	TRBJ2-3
ASSQGRWTGGNQPQH	TRBV4-2	TRBJ1-5
SAHPQRDTEAF	TRBV29-1	TRBJ1-1
ASSSTTGGTDTQY	TRBV28	TRBJ2-3
ASSQDRAAHGANVLT	TRBV4-3	TRBJ2-6
SVPKGSGGYGYT	TRBV29-1	TRBJ1-2
ASSQQMRGKPYEQY	TRBV14	TRBJ2-7
SVAGPADEQF	TRBV29-1	TRBJ2-1
ASSLLRGYT	TRBV6-1	TRBJ1-2
ATSRDPDYEQY	TRBV15	TRBJ2-7
AWDRVNSPLH	TRBV30	TRBJ1-6